This entry features one T cell receptor (beta chain) sequence. Its binding antigen is unknown. No base quality values were provided; no much bigger clone lies one nucleotide off. The cohort comprised 670 or so healthy bone marrow donors. At the time of sampling, all cohort members were nominally healthy, though unrecorded immune exposures were likely present. The donor tested CMV seronegative and was one of the 352 seronegative cohort members. A peripheral blood sample was collected from each donor, and TCR beta sequencing was performed on peripheral blood mononuclear cells. The Qiagen DNeasy Blood Extraction Kit was used to extract genomic DNA from the blood cell samples. This entry is derived from a study of cytomegalovirus exposure and HLA in healthy donors (dated by TCRdb to between 2016 and 2019). Background on the whole study: In an earlier analysis of around 540 of the donors, 276 Gb of sequence data and about 110 million unique TCR beta sequences from about 190 million T cells were reported. Donor age, sex, ethnicity and CMV serostatus were compiled alongside the repertoire data. Rather than drawing on any new phenotypic data, the later analysis identified candidate immune exposures from TCR beta sequences and the way those sequences occurred across donors. The study combined high-throughput TCR immunosequencing, statistical association of individual TCRs with disease status, and machine learning to predict cytomegalovirus infection status. HLA typing covered class I and class II loci at four-digit resolution. In a later analysis, previously published TCR beta repertoires from roughly 710 donors were re-analyzed and high-resolution HLA genotyping was added so that TCR occurrence patterns could be studied. The number of typed donors differed by locus: roughly 629-640 for A, B, C, DRB1 and DQB1; some 500 for DQA1; 606 for DPA1; and roughly 450 for DPB1. The study aimed to test whether signatures of past pathogen exposure could be identified by cataloging public T cell receptors. Every discovery cohort repertoire had been produced on one sequencing platform. An earlier analysis of about 620 of the donors applied high-throughput TCR beta sequencing to assess whether each TCR beta V gene segment acted as functional or pseudogenic. On average, around 200,000 unique TCR beta nucleotide sequences were sequenced per donor among a few hundred genotyped donors of the cohort, with approximately 18% of those sequences being non-productive. A later genetic analysis used genome-wide SNP genotypes for about three fifths of the 666 donors, treating that subset as a discovery cohort. Among the approximately 400 genotyped donors, more than 70% belonged to the genetic ancestry cluster associated with self-reported Caucasian donors. Besides the first cohort of under 700 subjects, a separate validation cohort made up of about 120 different subjects was used. The study used immunosequencing to profile the T cell repertoires of approximately 690 subjects and linked those repertoires to cytomegalovirus serostatus. Because of strong linkage in the cohort, roughly five DR-DQ haplotypes were treated as single units for association and clustering. An early release that covered approximately 600 HLA-typed donors contained approximately 300 gigabases of sequencing data and 85 million to 100 million unique TCR sequences. Results the study describes overall, beyond this receptor: Most CMV-associated TCR beta chains appeared to be HLA-restricted in a later analysis, and the HLA associations seemed to be driven largely by CMV exposure. In a later analysis, some 17,000 TCR beta sequences were associated with specific HLA alleles at a false discovery rate of 0.05. The sequencing pipeline was judged likely to have produced a cluster of highly shared sequence variants as a technical artifact. In the study, approximately 160 TCR beta chains were listed as associated with cytomegalovirus. According to a later analysis, parvovirus B19, influenza, CMV and Epstein-Barr virus appeared linked to several top co-occurrence clusters. A later analysis found that TCR association rates varied across HLA loci, with DRB1 alleles showing the most associated TCRs and HLA-C alleles the fewest. In an earlier analysis of under 600 of the donors, most TCR beta V segments were observed in productive rearrangements about 87% or about 30% of the time, broadly matching IMGT annotations. In this cohort, only TCR beta chains were sequenced, and detectable features were limited by the absence of alpha or paired-chain data. A further reported finding was that TCR beta sequences accurately predicted the HLA-A and HLA-B alleles for most subjects in the first cohort. Because HLA typing was missing for some donors at each locus, association tests included only the typed subset. When HLA alleles, especially DR and DQ, strongly co-occurred, TCR associations were difficult to assign to individual alleles. Approximately 18 rarely observed V segments, including chromosome 9 orphons, were excluded from the earlier analysis of approximately 500 of the donors because counts were too low. The presence/absence analyses assumed that sequencing depth was roughly uniform across donors, and that assumption may not be true. Compared with the 666-donor mean, donors in an Asian-associated ancestry cluster had fewer N-insertions in productive TCRs, according to a later genetic analysis. Most TCR sequences were seen in very few donors, while some public TCRs were found in many individuals. In vitro tests confirmed that a few of the cytomegalovirus-associated TCR beta chains recognize cytomegalovirus antigens. Correlated functional status among segregating V segments might be attributable to linkage disequilibrium, but an unknown experimental factor could not be ruled out. In both the original and validation cohorts, the classifier was reported to diagnose cytomegalovirus status with high specificity and sensitivity. A later genetic analysis associated a missense DCLRE1C variant with V-gene and J-gene trimming of TCR beta chains, and an independent cohort replicated the association. Compared with equally common non-associated chains, HLA-associated TCR beta chains in a later analysis were more clonally expanded and had lower generation probabilities. The authors suggested that the approach could potentially be extended to other disease states and immunological phenotypes. Immune exposure information for the cohort was limited to CMV serostatus.

The library came from the immunoSEQ multiplex PCR assay. The multiplex PCR relied on a mix of 60 forward primers for TCR Vbeta segments and 13 reverse primers for TCR Jbeta segments. A multiplex PCR assay on genomic DNA amplified the CDR3 region of rearranged TCR beta genes. Amplified TCR beta libraries were sequenced as 87-base-pair reads on the Illumina HiSeq System. In the authors' own workflow: A later analysis counted tens of millions of unique TCR beta chains across the 550 to 700 repertoires, and 10 million to 11 million of these chains were shared by at least two donors. A nearest-neighbor algorithm error-corrected the raw reads and collapsed the reads into unique sequences, merging closely related sequences to remove PCR and sequencing errors. CDR3 sequences were aligned to IMGT reference sequences to assign V, D and J gene segments. For a sequence to be retained, a match of at least six nucleotides to both a V gene segment and a J gene segment was required. A rearrangement was called productive if the CDR3 had no stop codons and remained in frame with V and J, and every other rearrangement was called non-productive. Following IMGT convention, CDR3 was defined as the stretch from the second conserved V-encoded cysteine up to the conserved J-encoded phenylalanine. The earlier analysis of about 610 of the donors excluded sequences that lacked an unambiguous match to a single V gene segment. An earlier analysis of 500 to 600 of the donors classified V segments as functional when productive rearrangements were above 56.7% and as segregating when the standard deviation between donors was above 5%. To diagnose cytomegalovirus status from the catalog of TCR beta chain sequences, a statistical classification framework was built. In a later analysis, TCR nucleotide sequences were compared against IMGT/GENE-DB human TR gene sequences so that V and J genes could be assigned. The TCRdist pipeline was used in a later analysis to assign CDR3 sequences and most-parsimonious VDJ recombination scenarios. In a later analysis, every TCR beta chain was defined by the combination of its CDR3 amino acid sequence and its V-gene family, and reads without a unique V-gene family were dropped. A later analysis removed 600 or so highly shared, low-generation-probability nucleotide sequences to deal with suspected cross-contamination and a sequencing artifact. A later analysis calculated a clonal expansion index for each public chain from normalized within-repertoire ranks of inferred template counts. A later analysis computed generation probabilities with a VDJ recombination model fitted to out-of-frame rearrangements, and checked the results against IGoR. In a later analysis, hypergeometric tests were used to score TCR-TCR, TCR-HLA and TCR-CMV co-occurrence, with a repertoire-size bias correction applied to TCR pairs. A later analysis estimated false discovery rates by permuting HLA or CMV assignments 20 times. In a later analysis, co-occurring TCRs were grouped with DBSCAN, and TCRdist sequence similarity was added when clustering was performed within HLA-allele-positive subsets. Repertoires with fewer than 30,000 or more than 120,000 public chains were left out of co-occurrence clustering, as were about 5 repertoires with anomalous nucleotide sharing. TCRdb holds this immuneACCESS table with in-frame rearrangements only. Some clones are missing; in checked studies, unresolved V genes explain under half, and the rest has no known cause. From that table come the V and J calls and clone size; the DNA was used to work out D and trimming. This sample gives fewer than 200,000 clones in total; about 77% of them show up just once. The top ten constitute around 1.3% of the sample.

The sample taken for sequencing was PBMCs. The sequence was collected from a woman between 45 and 65 years old in good health and CMV-seronegative.

The nucleotide sequence is given as TGTGCCAGCAGTTTATTTCCCGGTCAGGGCAATCAGCCCCAGCATTTT. This sequence encodes CASSLFPGQGNQPQHF. This chain joins TRBV28 to TRBJ1-5; the D gene is not confidently resolved. The CDR3, cysteine through phenylalanine, is 16 amino acids long. Solely the CDR3 DNA is kept, with 48 bases framed from the first base. The germline ends are 12 bases apart after V is trimmed by 1 base and J by 2 bases. CDR1 is given as MDHEN and CDR2 as SYDVKM, both from the germline V gene.